This T cell receptor (beta chain) was captured by sequencing in a study of blood T cells in healthy people across ages. Whole-study findings and limits: Higher diversity and more naive CD4+ cells were features of long-lived donors, compared to aged donors.

The CDR3 is 15 amino acids. Per germline, CDR1 SNHLY and CDR2 FYNNEI. Losses at the gene ends were 3 bases for V and 4 bases for J; bases not matched to a gene: 5. PCR was performed a second time for roughly 7 to 12 cycles using a sample-barcoded 5' primer and a J-beta primer mix. In TCRdb, the 5' RACE reads were re-called with MiXCR into one record per CDR3 protein. The table includes around 1,100,000 distinct CDR3 sequences, approximately 38% detected once. To note about this clonotype: Its cognate antigen is unknown.

Sequenced: blood. This TCR was recovered from a young man in good health. V is TRBV2 and J is TRBJ1-1; 10 nucleotides line up with TRBD1. The CDR3 region has the DNA TGTGCCAGCAGTGAGGGGAGGACAGGGGGCACTGAAGCTTTCTTT. This gives the protein CASSEGRTGGTEAFF.